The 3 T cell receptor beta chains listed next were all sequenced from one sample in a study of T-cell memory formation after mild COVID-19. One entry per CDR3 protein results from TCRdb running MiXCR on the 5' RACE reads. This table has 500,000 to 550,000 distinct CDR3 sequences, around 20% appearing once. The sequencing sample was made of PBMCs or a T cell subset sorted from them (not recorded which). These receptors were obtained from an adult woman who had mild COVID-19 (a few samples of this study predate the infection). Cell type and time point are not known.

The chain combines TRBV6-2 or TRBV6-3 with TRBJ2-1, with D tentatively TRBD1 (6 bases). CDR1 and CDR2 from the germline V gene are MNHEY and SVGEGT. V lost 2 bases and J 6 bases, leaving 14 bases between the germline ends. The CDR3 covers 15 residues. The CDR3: CASSYPGQIPNEQFF. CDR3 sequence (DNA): TGTGCCAGCAGTTACCCCGGACAGATCCCCAATGAGCAGTTCTTC.

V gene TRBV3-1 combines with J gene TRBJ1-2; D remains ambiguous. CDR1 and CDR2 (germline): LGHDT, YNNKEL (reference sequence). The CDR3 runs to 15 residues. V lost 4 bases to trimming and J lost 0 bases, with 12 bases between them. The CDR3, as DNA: TGTGCCAGCAGCCCAGACGCCGGTTCTAACTATGGCTACACCTTC. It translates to CASSPDAGSNYGYTF.

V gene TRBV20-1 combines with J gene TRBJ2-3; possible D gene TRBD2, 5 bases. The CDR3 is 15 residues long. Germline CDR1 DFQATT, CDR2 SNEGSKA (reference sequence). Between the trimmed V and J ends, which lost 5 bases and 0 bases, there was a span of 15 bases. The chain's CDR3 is CSAPPLSGSTDTQYF. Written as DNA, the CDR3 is TGCAGTGCTCCCCCCCTGAGCGGAAGCACAGATACGCAGTATTTT.